This T cell receptor beta chain emerged from a study of high-grade serous ovarian cancer treatment subgroups. This CDR3 region has 15 residues. Trimming removed 4 bases from V and 0 bases from J, with 13 bases in between. CDR1 and CDR2 (germline): SGHNT, YYREEE (reference sequence). Whole-study findings and limits: Only CDR3 was analyzed; CDR1 and CDR2 were not.

About this clone: The antigen remains undetermined.

The assay was immunoSEQ multiplex PCR, and TCRdb's table has in-frame clones only and misses some. The table includes about 9,000 clones, 75% to 80% detected once. Tumor samples were obtained before definitive surgery or chemotherapy. The chain joins TRBV5-4 to TRBJ1-1, with D possibly being TRBD1 (6 bases). This clonotype was obtained from a human donor with high-grade serous ovarian cancer. The material sequenced was tumor tissue. CDR3 region: CASSRRQDMNTEAFF. The CDR3 coding sequence is TGTGCCAGCAGCAGAAGACAGGACATGAACACTGAAGCTTTCTTT.